A selection of T cell receptor beta chains follows, all from one sample in a study of regulatory T cells in long-lasting Graves disease. MiXCR, applied by TCRdb to the multiplex PCR reads, yields one record per CDR3 protein. The top ten clones hold 20% of a sample with over 350,000 distinct CDR3 sequences, roughly 20% of them seen once. The source was peripheral blood mononuclear cells (PBMCs), collected when the disease was refractory, from a patient treated with antithyroid drugs. The receptor set was obtained from a female donor with Graves disease. The CDR3 runs from the conserved cysteine through the conserved F or W. Fields, in order: J gene, V gene, D gene, CDR3 protein. A D gene is named only where the DNA matches it firmly.

TRBJ1-2 | TRBV28 | . | CASSFGEAHHLLYGYTF
TRBJ1-1 | TRBV29-1 | . | CSVTRNTEAFF
TRBJ1-1 | TRBV28 | . | CASSLPLGANTEAFF
TRBJ1-1 | TRBV19 | . | CASSIWANTEAFF
TRBJ2-2 | TRBV11-2 | TRBD2 | CASTGTSGSAGELFF
TRBJ2-7 | TRBV3-1 | . | CASSQTRKGEQYF
TRBJ2-7 | TRBV11-2 | . | CASSLGAGGPEQYF
TRBJ1-2 | TRBV20-1 | TRBD1 | CSGDRDDSDGYTF
TRBJ2-7 | TRBV7-2 | . | CASSLEQGQQQYF
TRBJ2-5 | TRBV11-2 | TRBD2 | CASSQDFSFGAGVETQYF
TRBJ2-7 | TRBV7-2 | . | CASSLEHYEQYF
TRBJ2-7 | TRBV7-9 | . | CASSLKQSSYEQYF
TRBJ1-3 | TRBV11-1 | . | CASSQRQQGNTIYF
TRBJ1-1 | TRBV11-1 | TRBD1 | CASSPIGDRAPLSTEAFF
TRBJ2-7 | TRBV5-6 | . | CASSSFSLEQYF
TRBJ2-3 | TRBV9 | . | CASSVRGGAGVGTDTQYF
TRBJ1-1 | TRBV18 | . | CASSPPGWENTEAFF
TRBJ2-5 | TRBV20-1 | TRBD2 | CSLSTGTNQETQYF
TRBJ2-2 | TRBV6-1 | TRBD2 | CASSRAGGTGELFF
TRBJ2-7 | TRBV25-1 | TRBD1 | CASSGTGQTYEQYF
TRBJ2-7 | TRBV5-1 | TRBD2 | CASSQLAGSTYEQYF
TRBJ1-2 | TRBV12-3/TRBV12-4 | . | CASSLYSGGYTF
TRBJ2-7 | TRBV7-2 | . | CASSLETGVYEQYF
TRBJ1-2 | TRBV9 | . | CASSVVGGSYGYTF
TRBJ2-3 | TRBV7-2 | TRBD1 | CASSLGQGYADTQYF
TRBJ2-7 | TRBV29-1 | TRBD2 | CSVARTSGPHEQYF
TRBJ1-1 | TRBV2 | . | CASSVLGAGTEAFF
TRBJ2-7 | TRBV5-1 | . | CASSPGGVSYEQYF
TRBJ1-1 | TRBV7-8 | . | CASIQSGGVNTEAFF
TRBJ2-7 | TRBV3-1 | . | CASSVPGDRSKHF
TRBJ2-5 | TRBV5-8 | TRBD1 | CASSLARTGQETQYF
TRBJ2-7 | TRBV12-3/TRBV12-4 | . | CASSLNWGSGVKQYF
TRBJ2-3 | TRBV5-5 | . | CASLQEGRITDTQYF
TRBJ2-7 | TRBV25-1 | TRBD2 | CASSGGLAGAHEQYF
TRBJ2-7 | TRBV6-2/TRBV6-3 | TRBD2 | CASSPYGRAEEQYF
TRBJ2-7 | TRBV7-2 | . | CASSLGFEGNEQYF
TRBJ1-5 | TRBV7-2 | . | CASSLSSGGSQPQHF
TRBJ2-7 | TRBV30 | . | CAWNPGSDPYRQYF
TRBJ2-5 | TRBV20-1 | . | CSARVEGLRTQYF
TRBJ2-5 | TRBV4-1 | . | CASSQEPGERGAGETQYF
TRBJ2-2 | TRBV3-1 | TRBD2 | CASSPRQGLAGYTGELFF
TRBJ2-7 | TRBV5-1 | . | CASSPTRTNYEQYF
TRBJ1-5 | TRBV19 | . | CASSPGSYNQPQHF
TRBJ2-5 | TRBV12-3/TRBV12-4 | . | CASTQASSQMETQYF
TRBJ2-1 | TRBV30 | . | CAWSVTIYEQFF
TRBJ1-2 | TRBV10-3 | TRBD1 | CAISDRDRQGFYGYTF
TRBJ2-7 | TRBV12-3/TRBV12-4 | . | CASSLPSRRTQVGYEQYF